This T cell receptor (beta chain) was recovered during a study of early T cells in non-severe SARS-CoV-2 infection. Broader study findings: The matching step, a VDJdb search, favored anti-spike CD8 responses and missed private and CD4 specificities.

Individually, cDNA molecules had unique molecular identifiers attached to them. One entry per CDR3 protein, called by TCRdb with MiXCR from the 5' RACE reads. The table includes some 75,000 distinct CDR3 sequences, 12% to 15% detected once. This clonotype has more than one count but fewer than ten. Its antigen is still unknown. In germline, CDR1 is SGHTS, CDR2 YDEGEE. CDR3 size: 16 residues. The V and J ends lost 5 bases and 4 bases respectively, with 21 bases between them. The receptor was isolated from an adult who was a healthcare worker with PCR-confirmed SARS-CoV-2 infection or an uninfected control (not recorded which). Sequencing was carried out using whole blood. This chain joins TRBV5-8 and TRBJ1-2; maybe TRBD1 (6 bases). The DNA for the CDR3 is TGTGCCAGCAGTCTGTTTGGCAGGGGATCGATCTATGGCTACACCTTC. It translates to CASSLFGRGSIYGYTF. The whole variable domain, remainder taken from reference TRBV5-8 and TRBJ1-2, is EAGVTQSPTHLIKTRGQQATLRCSPISGHTSVYWYQQALGLGLQFLLWYDEGEERNRGNFPPRFSGRQFPNYSSELNVNALELEDSALYLCASSLFGRGSIYGYTFGSGTRLTVV.